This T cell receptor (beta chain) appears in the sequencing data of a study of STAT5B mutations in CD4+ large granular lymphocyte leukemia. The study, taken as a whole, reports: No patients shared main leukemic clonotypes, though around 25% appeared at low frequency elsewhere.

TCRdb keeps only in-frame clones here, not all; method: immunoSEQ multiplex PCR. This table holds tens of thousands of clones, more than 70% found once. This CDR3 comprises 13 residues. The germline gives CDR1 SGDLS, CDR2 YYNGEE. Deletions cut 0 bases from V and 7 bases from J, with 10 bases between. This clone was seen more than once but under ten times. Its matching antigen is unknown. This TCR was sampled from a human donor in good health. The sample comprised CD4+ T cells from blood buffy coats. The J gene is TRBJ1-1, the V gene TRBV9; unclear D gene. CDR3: CASSVAGTGEAFF. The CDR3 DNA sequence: TGTGCCAGCAGCGTAGCGGGCACCGGTGAAGCTTTCTTT.